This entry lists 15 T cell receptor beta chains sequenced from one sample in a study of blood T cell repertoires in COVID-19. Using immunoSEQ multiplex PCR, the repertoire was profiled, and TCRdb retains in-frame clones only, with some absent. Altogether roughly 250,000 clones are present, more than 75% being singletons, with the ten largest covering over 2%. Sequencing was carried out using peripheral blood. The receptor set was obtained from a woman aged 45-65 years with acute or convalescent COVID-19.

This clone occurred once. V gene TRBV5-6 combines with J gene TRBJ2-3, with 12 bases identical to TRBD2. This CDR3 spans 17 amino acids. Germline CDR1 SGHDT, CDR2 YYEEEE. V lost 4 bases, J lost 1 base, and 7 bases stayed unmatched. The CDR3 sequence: CASSPKLAGGRTDTQYF. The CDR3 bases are TGTGCCAGCAGCCCGAAACTAGCGGGAGGACGCACAGATACGCAGTATTTT.

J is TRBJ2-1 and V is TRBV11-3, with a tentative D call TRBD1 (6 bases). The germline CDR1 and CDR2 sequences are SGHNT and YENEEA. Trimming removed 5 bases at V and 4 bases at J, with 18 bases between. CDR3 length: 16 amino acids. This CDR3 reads CASSERGSQGYNEQFF. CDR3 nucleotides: TGTGCCAGCAGCGAGAGGGGGTCTCAGGGTTACAATGAGCAGTTCTTC.

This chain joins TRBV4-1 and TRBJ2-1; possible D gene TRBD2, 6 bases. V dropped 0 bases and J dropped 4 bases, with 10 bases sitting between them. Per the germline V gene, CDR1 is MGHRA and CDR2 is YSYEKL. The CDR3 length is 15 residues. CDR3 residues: CASSQERDSYNEQFF. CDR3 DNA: TGCGCCAGCAGCCAAGAGCGGGACTCTTACAATGAGCAGTTCTTC.

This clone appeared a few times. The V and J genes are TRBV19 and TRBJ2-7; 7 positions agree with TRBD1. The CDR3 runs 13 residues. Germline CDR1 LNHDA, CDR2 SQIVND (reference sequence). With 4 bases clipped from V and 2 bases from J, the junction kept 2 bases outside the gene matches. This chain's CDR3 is CASSRDSPYEQYF. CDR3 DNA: TGTGCCAGTAGTAGGGACAGTCCCTACGAGCAGTACTTC. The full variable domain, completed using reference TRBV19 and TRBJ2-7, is DGGITQSPKYLFRKEGQNVTLSCEQNLNHDAMYWYRQDPGQGLRLIYYSQIVNDFQKGDIAEGYSVSREKKESFPLTVTSAQKNPTAFYLCASSRDSPYEQYFGPGTRLTVT.

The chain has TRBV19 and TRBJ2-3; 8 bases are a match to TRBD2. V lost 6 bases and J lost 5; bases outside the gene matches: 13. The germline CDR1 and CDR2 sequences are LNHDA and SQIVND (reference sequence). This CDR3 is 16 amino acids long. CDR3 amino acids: CASSGGDGRRGDTQYF. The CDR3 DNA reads TGTGCCAGTAGCGGGGGGGACGGGCGGAGGGGAGATACGCAGTATTTT.

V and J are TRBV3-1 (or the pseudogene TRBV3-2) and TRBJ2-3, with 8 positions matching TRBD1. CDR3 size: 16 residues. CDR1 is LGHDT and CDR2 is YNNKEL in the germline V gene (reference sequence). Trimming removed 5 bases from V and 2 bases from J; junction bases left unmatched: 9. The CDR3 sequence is CASSYVPGQDTDTQYF. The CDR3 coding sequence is TGTGCCAGCAGCTACGTACCGGGACAGGACACAGATACGCAGTATTTT.

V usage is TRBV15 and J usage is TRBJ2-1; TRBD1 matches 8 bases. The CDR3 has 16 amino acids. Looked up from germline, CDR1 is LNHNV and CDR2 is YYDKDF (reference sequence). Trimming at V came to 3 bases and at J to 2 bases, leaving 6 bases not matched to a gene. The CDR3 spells CATSRVDRGPYNEQFF. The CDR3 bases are TGTGCCACCAGCAGGGTTGACAGGGGCCCCTACAATGAGCAGTTCTTC.

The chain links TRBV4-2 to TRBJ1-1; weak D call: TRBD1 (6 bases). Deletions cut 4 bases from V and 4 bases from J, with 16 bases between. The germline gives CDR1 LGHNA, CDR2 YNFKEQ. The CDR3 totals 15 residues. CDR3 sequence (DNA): TGTGCCAGCAGCCCCACCTCAGGGGTGGGCACTGAAGCTTTCTTT. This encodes CASSPTSGVGTEAFF.

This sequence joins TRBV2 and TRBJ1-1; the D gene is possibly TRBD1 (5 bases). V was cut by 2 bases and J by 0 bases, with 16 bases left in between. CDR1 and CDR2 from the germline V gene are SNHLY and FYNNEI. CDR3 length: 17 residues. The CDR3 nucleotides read TGTGCCAGCAGTGAATGGGGGGGAGTGACTTTGAACACTGAAGCTTTCTTT. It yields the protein CASSEWGGVTLNTEAFF.

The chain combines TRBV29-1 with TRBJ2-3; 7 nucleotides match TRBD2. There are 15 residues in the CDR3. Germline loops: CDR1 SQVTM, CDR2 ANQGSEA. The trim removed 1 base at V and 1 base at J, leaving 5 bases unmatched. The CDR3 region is CSVEGQGGGTDTQYF. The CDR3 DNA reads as TGCAGCGTTGAAGGGCAGGGAGGGGGCACAGATACGCAGTATTTT.

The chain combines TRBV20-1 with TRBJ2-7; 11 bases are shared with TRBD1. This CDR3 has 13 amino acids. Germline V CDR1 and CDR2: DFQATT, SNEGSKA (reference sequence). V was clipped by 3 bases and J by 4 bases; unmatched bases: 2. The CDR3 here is CSASGQGAYEQYF. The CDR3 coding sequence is TGCAGTGCTAGTGGACAGGGGGCATACGAGCAGTACTTC.

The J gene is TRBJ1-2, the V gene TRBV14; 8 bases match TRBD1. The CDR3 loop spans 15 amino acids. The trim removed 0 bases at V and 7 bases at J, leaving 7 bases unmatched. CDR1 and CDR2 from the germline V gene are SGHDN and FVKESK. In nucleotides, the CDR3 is TGTGCCAGCAGCCAAGAAGTCAGGGGGCTTGGTGGCTACACCTTC. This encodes CASSQEVRGLGGYTF.

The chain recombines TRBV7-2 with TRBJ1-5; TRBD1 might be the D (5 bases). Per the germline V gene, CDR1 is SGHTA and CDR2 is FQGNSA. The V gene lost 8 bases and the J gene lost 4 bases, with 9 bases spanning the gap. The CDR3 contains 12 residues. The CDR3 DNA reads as TGTGCCAGCGGGGGGAGGAATCAGCCCCAGCATTTT. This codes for CASGGRNQPQHF.

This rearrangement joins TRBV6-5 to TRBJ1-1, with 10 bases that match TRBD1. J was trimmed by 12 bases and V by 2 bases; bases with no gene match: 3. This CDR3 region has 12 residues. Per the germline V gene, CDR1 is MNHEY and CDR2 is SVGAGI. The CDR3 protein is CASSYGQGGTFF. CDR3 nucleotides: TGTGCCAGCAGTTACGGACAGGGGGGGACTTTCTTT.

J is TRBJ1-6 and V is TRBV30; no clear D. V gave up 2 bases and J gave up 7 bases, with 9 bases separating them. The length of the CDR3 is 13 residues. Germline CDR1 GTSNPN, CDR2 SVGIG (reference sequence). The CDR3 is CAWSNTGNSPLHF. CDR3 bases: TGTGCCTGGAGTAATACGGGGAATTCACCCCTCCACTTT.